The rows below give T cell receptor beta chains drawn from one sample of a study of CD8 T cells in ankylosing spondylitis. Via MiXCR, TCRdb re-called the 5' RACE reads, giving one row per CDR3 protein. This table holds roughly 670,000 distinct CDR3 sequences, under 20% found once. Material for sequencing was blood, either unsorted or a sorted T cell fraction (not recorded which). The receptors were gathered from a male donor with ankylosing spondylitis. Both conserved end residues are part of each CDR3. A D gene is named only where the DNA matches it firmly. Only part of the rows carry a size: once, few, many, or a class if the clone is expanded.

clone_size	v_call	j_call	d_call	cdr3_aa	cdr3_nt
.	TRBV5-1	TRBJ1-5	.	CASSLDGGQNQPQHF	TGCGCCAGCAGCTTGGACGGGGGGCAAAATCAGCCCCAGCATTTT
.	TRBV7-7	TRBJ2-2	.	CASSLEGTRTNTGELFF	TGTGCTAGCAGCTTAGAGGGGACAAGAACAAACACCGGGGAGCTGTTTTTT
few	TRBV7-2	TRBJ2-7	TRBD2	CASSRLPGGAYEQYF	TGTGCCAGCAGCCGTCTCCCGGGGGGGGCCTACGAGCAGTACTTC
.	TRBV12-3/TRBV12-4	TRBJ2-2	TRBD1	CASSPRQGSTGELFF	TGTGCCAGCAGTCCCAGACAGGGGAGCACCGGGGAGCTGTTTTTT
.	TRBV11-2	TRBJ1-1	.	CASSLAPGSNTEAFF	TGTGCCAGCAGCTTAGCGCCAGGATCGAACACTGAAGCTTTCTTT
few	TRBV4-1	TRBJ1-5	TRBD1	CASSQGDREHQPQHF	TGCGCCAGCAGCCAAGGGGACAGGGAGCATCAGCCCCAGCATTTT
.	TRBV12-3/TRBV12-4	TRBJ2-1	.	CASSLKQAPRGQFF	TGTGCCAGCAGTCTAAAACAGGCTCCGAGGGGGCAGTTCTTC
few	TRBV19	TRBJ2-1	.	CASLNTDTNEQFF	TGTGCCAGTTTAAATACAGATACAAATGAGCAGTTCTTC
.	TRBV5-1	TRBJ2-7	TRBD1	CASSLVQGAKNEQYF	TGCGCCAGCAGCTTGGTACAGGGGGCTAAAAACGAGCAGTACTTC
many	TRBV12-3/TRBV12-4	TRBJ1-1	.	CASSLARRSLNTEAFF	TGTGCCAGCAGTTTAGCGAGGCGGAGCTTGAACACTGAAGCTTTCTTT
few	TRBV20-1	TRBJ1-6	TRBD1	CSAGQGASSPLHF	TGCAGTGCGGGACAGGGGGCATCTTCACCCCTCCACTTT
few	TRBV13	TRBJ1-4	.	CASSLLDATNEKLFF	TGTGCCAGCAGCTTATTGGATGCAACTAATGAAAAACTGTTTTTT
few	TRBV5-6	TRBJ2-5	.	CAVNIWGDLETQYF	TGTGCCGTGAACATCTGGGGGGACTTGGAGACCCAGTACTTC
few	TRBV10-3	TRBJ2-1	.	CAIGVSGDNEQFF	TGTGCCATAGGGGTGAGTGGGGACAATGAGCAGTTCTTC
.	TRBV12-3/TRBV12-4	TRBJ2-2	.	CASSLGPTSFGGELFF	TGTGCCAGCAGTTTGGGGCCTACTAGTTTCGGCGGGGAGCTGTTTTTT
few	TRBV6-2/TRBV6-3	TRBJ2-7	.	CASNPGWVYEQYF	TGTGCCAGCAACCCGGGTTGGGTGTACGAGCAGTACTTC
many	TRBV12-3/TRBV12-4	TRBJ2-3	.	CASSLAGGLTDTQYF	TGTGCCAGCAGTTTAGCGGGGGGGCTCACAGATACGCAGTATTTT
.	TRBV5-1	TRBJ2-1	.	CASSSTTGSYNEQFF	TGCGCCAGCAGCTCCACCACGGGTTCCTACAATGAGCAGTTCTTC
few	TRBV11-2	TRBJ2-1	TRBD2	CASSSGTSRIEQFF	TGTGCCAGCAGCTCTGGGACTAGTAGAATTGAGCAGTTCTTC
many	TRBV12-3/TRBV12-4	TRBJ1-6	TRBD1	CATLGQGNSPLHF	TGCGCGACCCTAGGACAGGGAAATTCACCCCTCCACTTT
few	TRBV12-3/TRBV12-4	TRBJ1-1	.	CASSFAPNTEAFF	TGTGCCAGCAGTTTTGCGCCCAACACTGAAGCTTTCTTT
few	TRBV7-2	TRBJ2-5	.	CASSLSSSGRGKETQYF	TGTGCCAGCAGCTTAAGCTCTAGTGGGCGGGGCAAAGAGACCCAGTACTTC